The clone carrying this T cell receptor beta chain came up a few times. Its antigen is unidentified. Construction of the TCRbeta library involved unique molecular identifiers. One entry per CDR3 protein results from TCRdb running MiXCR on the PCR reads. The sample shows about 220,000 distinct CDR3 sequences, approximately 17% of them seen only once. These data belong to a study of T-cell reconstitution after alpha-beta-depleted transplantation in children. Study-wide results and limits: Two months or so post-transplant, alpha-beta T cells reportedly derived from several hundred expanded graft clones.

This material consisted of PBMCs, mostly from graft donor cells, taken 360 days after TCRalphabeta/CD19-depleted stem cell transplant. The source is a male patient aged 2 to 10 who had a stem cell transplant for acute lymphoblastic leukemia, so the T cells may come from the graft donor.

The CDR3 reads CASSLALLGGSVAYEQYF. In DNA form, the CDR3 reads TGCGCCAGCAGCTTGGCGCTTTTAGGCGGGAGCGTCGCCTACGAGCAGTACTTC. The chain employs TRBV5-1 and TRBJ2-7; 7 bases are shared with TRBD2. CDR3 size: 18 residues. Germline trimming cut 0 bases from V and 2 bases from J; bases unmatched to any gene: 14. From germline, CDR1 is SGHRS and CDR2 YFSETQ.